This T cell receptor (beta chain) was profiled in a study of cytomegalovirus exposure and HLA in healthy donors. Whole-study context: There were 75 million to 95 million unique TCRs (from HLA-typed donors) in an early data release.

Regarding the study as a whole: TRBV6-2, TRBV6-3 and other indistinguishable V segments were excluded.

Germline V gene sequence: CDR1 SEHNR, CDR2 FQNEAQ (reference sequence). V lost 1 base to trimming and J lost 1 base, with 5 bases between them. The CDR3 covers 14 residues. Comments on this clone: Its specificity is unknown.

The primer mix had 60 Vbeta and 13 Jbeta primers. Sequencing was performed with immunoSEQ multiplex PCR; in TCRdb, only in-frame clones are kept and a portion is missing. Of roughly 200,000 clones in the sample, roughly a tenth were seen once. This TCR was recovered from a woman aged 30 to 39 in good health and CMV-seropositive. Sequencing was done on a sample of PBMCs. The rearrangement links TRBV7-9 to TRBJ1-3; D is unresolved. The CDR3 reads CASSLVPSGNTIYF. In nucleotides, the CDR3 is TGTGCCAGCAGCTTAGTCCCATCTGGAAACACCATATATTTT. The entire variable domain, with the rest obtained from reference TRBV7-9 and TRBJ1-3, is as follows: DTGVSQNPRHKITKRGQNVTFRCDPISEHNRLYWYRQTLGQGPEFLTYFQNEAQLEKSRLLSDRFSAERPKGSFSTLEIQRTEQGDSAMYLCASSLVPSGNTIYFGEGSWLTVV.